This section outlines one T cell receptor beta chain sequence together with its context. Repertoires were generated with immunoSEQ multiplex PCR, while TCRdb's copy carries only in-frame clones and drops some. The data show around 2,200 clones, roughly 70% seen once. The V segment lost 5 bases and the J segment 11 bases; nucleotides outside the gene matches: 7. The CDR3 covers 13 residues. Germline assignment: CDR1 SGHTA and CDR2 FQGNSA. This entry is derived from a study of coeliac disease. What was sequenced was lamina propria lymphocytes from the gut. This TCR was recovered from a woman in her forties or fifties with celiac disease on a gluten-free diet. The rearrangement uses TRBV7-2 and TRBJ1-1; 11 nucleotides align to TRBD1. The CDR3 is CASSPGQGDLAFF. Written as DNA, the CDR3 is TGTGCCAGCAGCCCGGGACAGGGGGATTTGGCTTTCTTT.